Here is one T cell receptor beta chain with its context. This sample was included in a study of T cell responses to AZD1222 COVID-19 vaccine. Overall study context: The analysis combined second doses at about 4 or about 12 weeks.

V gave up 5 bases and J gave up 1 base, with 14 bases separating them. The CDR3 has 15 residues. CDR1 is SGHAT and CDR2 is FQNNGV in the germline V gene. Data came from immunoSEQ multiplex PCR; TCRdb stores just in-frame clones and leaves some out. The data show 100,000 to 150,000 clones, with more than 75% seen just once and approximately 1.2% held by the top ten. The sample here was peripheral blood, taken on day 0 of AZD1222 vaccination. The sequence was obtained from an adult in good health. This sequence joins TRBV11-2 and TRBJ1-1; TRBD1 is a possible D gene (6 bases). The CDR3 here is CASSPYRDTNTEAFF. The CDR3 DNA follows: TGTGCCAGCAGCCCCTACCGGGACACGAACACTGAAGCTTTCTTT.